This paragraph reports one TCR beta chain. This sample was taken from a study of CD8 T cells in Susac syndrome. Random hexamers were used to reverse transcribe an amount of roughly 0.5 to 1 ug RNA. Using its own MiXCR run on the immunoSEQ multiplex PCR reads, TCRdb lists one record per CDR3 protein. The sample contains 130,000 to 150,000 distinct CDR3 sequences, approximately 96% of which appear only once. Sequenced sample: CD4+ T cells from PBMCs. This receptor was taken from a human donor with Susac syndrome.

The CDR3 DNA is TGTGCCAGCAGCGTCCGGGAAGGTGGGGAGCTGTTTTTT. Translated, it gives CASSVREGGELFF. The rearrangement uses TRBV9 and TRBJ2-2; tentative D call: TRBD2 (5 bases). CDR1 and CDR2 (germline): SGDLS, YYNGEE. Trimming pared 2 bases from V and 8 bases from J, leaving 10 bases between. This CDR3 contains 13 residues.